The rows below give T cell receptor beta chains drawn from one sample of a study of brain T cells in children with intractable seizures. TCRdb keeps only in-frame clones here, not all; method: immunoSEQ multiplex PCR. This table holds about 340,000 clones, roughly 92% found once. This sample comprised peripheral blood, obtained approximately 5 months after surgery. The receptors shown here come from a boy less than two years old with tuberous sclerosis and intractable seizures. Each CDR3 is given with its conserved first and last residue. Each record gives: CDR3 DNA, CDR3 protein, V gene, J gene, clone size, D gene. D genes are given only for firm matches. Only part of the rows carry a size: once, few, many, or a class if the clone is expanded.

DNA: TGTGCCAGCAGTGATGGCCGCGGAAACACCATATATTTT; CDR3: CASSDGRGNTIYF; V: TRBV25-1; J: TRBJ1-3; size: NA; D: NA
DNA: TGTGCCAGCAGGCGAGTGTTGAACACTGAAGCTTTCTTT; CDR3: CASRRVLNTEAFF; V: TRBV6-5; J: TRBJ1-1; size: NA; D: NA
DNA: TGTGCCAGCAGTGAAAAGGGACTAGCGGATTACGAGCAGTACTTC; CDR3: CASSEKGLADYEQYF; V: TRBV6-1; J: TRBJ2-7; size: NA; D: TRBD2
DNA: TGTGCCAGCAGCTCTTGGCCCGGGGGCGATGATTCACCCCTCCACTTT; CDR3: CASSSWPGGDDSPLHF; V: TRBV6-2/TRBV6-3; J: TRBJ1-6; size: NA; D: NA
DNA: TGTGCCAGCAGTGAGGGACTAGCGGGGGCCACAGATACGCAGTATTTT; CDR3: CASSEGLAGATDTQYF; V: TRBV6-4; J: TRBJ2-3; size: NA; D: TRBD2
DNA: TGTGCCAGCAGCTTTTGGTTCCCCGTTCCTCAATTAGTCTACGAGCAGTACTTC; CDR3: CASSFWFPVPQLVYEQYF; V: TRBV11-2; J: TRBJ2-7; size: NA; D: NA
DNA: TGCGCCAGCAGCCCTGACAGGGGCCAGCAGTTCTTC; CDR3: CASSPDRGQQFF; V: TRBV5-1; J: TRBJ2-1; size: NA; D: TRBD1
DNA: TGTGCCAGCACCCAAGTGGGGACGCCCCAAGAGACCCAGTACTTC; CDR3: CASTQVGTPQETQYF; V: TRBV11-3; J: TRBJ2-5; size: NA; D: NA
DNA: TGTGCCTGGAGGTGGTCGGGACTAGCGGGAGATCTAGATACGCAGTATTTT; CDR3: CAWRWSGLAGDLDTQYF; V: TRBV30; J: TRBJ2-3; size: once; D: TRBD2
DNA: TGCAGCGTTGAAGGGGGGGGCGGAAGCACTGAAGCTTTCTTT; CDR3: CSVEGGGGSTEAFF; V: TRBV29-1; J: TRBJ1-1; size: once; D: NA
DNA: TGTGCCAGCAGTTTAAAGCCTGGAGAAGCTTTCTTT; CDR3: CASSLKPGEAFF; V: TRBV12-3/TRBV12-4; J: TRBJ1-1; size: NA; D: NA
DNA: TGTGCCAGCAGTTACTCCCCCCCAGGGGACACCGGGGAGCTGTTTTTT; CDR3: CASSYSPPGDTGELFF; V: TRBV6-6; J: TRBJ2-2; size: NA; D: NA
DNA: TGTGCCAGCAGCTCGTCCTTAGAATCCGGGACAGGGTTAGGCTACGAGCAGTACTTC; CDR3: CASSSSLESGTGLGYEQYF; V: TRBV5-6; J: TRBJ2-7; size: NA; D: TRBD1
DNA: TGTGCCATCAACCAGGGATCCGGAAACACCATATATTTT; CDR3: CAINQGSGNTIYF; V: TRBV10-3; J: TRBJ1-3; size: NA; D: NA
DNA: TGTGCCAGCAGCTTCGCTTACGGGGTGGGTAATGAGCAGTTCTTC; CDR3: CASSFAYGVGNEQFF; V: TRBV7-2; J: TRBJ2-1; size: NA; D: NA
DNA: TGTGCCAGCAGCTTTCGTCAGCCCTCCGGGGCCAACGTCCTGACTTTC; CDR3: CASSFRQPSGANVLTF; V: TRBV7-9; J: TRBJ2-6; size: NA; D: NA
DNA: TGTGCCAGTAGTATTACCGGGGCCCTCTCCTACGAGCAGTACTTC; CDR3: CASSITGALSYEQYF; V: TRBV19; J: TRBJ2-7; size: NA; D: NA
DNA: TGTGCCACCATCCAGACAGGGACTGAAATTGGCGCGGGAAACACCATATATTTT; CDR3: CATIQTGTEIGAGNTIYF; V: TRBV24-1; J: TRBJ1-3; size: NA; D: TRBD1
DNA: TGTGCCTGGAGTGCCCGGGACAGGGGAAATGAAAAACTGTTTTTT; CDR3: CAWSARDRGNEKLFF; V: TRBV30; J: TRBJ1-4; size: NA; D: TRBD1
DNA: TGTGCCAGCTCACTTAGCCGAACAGGGGAACCGAGATCACCCCTCCACTTT; CDR3: CASSLSRTGEPRSPLHF; V: TRBV18; J: TRBJ1-6; size: NA; D: TRBD1
DNA: TGTGCCAGCAGCTTGGACTGGGACAGGCCCTACAATGAGCAGTTCTTC; CDR3: CASSLDWDRPYNEQFF; V: TRBV5-4; J: TRBJ2-1; size: NA; D: TRBD1
DNA: TGTGCCAGCAGCCTTACGGTCCTAGGGGCAAGCACAGATACGCAGTATTTT; CDR3: CASSLTVLGASTDTQYF; V: TRBV7-3; J: TRBJ2-3; size: NA; D: NA
DNA: TGTGCCAGCAGCTTGACTAGCGGCTCCTACGAGCAGTACTTC; CDR3: CASSLTSGSYEQYF; V: TRBV5-4; J: TRBJ2-7; size: NA; D: TRBD2
DNA: TGTGCCAGCAGCCTAAGGTACACAGATACGCAGTATTTT; CDR3: CASSLRYTDTQYF; V: TRBV9; J: TRBJ2-3; size: NA; D: NA
DNA: TGTGCCAGCAGCCAAGCGAACACTGAAGCTTTCTTT; CDR3: CASSQANTEAFF; V: TRBV3-1/TRBV3-2; J: TRBJ1-1; size: NA; D: NA
DNA: TGTGCCAGCAGCTCCGGTCCGGGAGCTCGTAATGAGCAGTTCTTC; CDR3: CASSSGPGARNEQFF; V: TRBV7-9; J: TRBJ2-1; size: NA; D: NA
DNA: TGTGCCAGCAGCCCAACCGGGACAGTCTACGAGCAGTACTTC; CDR3: CASSPTGTVYEQYF; V: TRBV9; J: TRBJ2-7; size: NA; D: TRBD1
DNA: TGTGCCAGCTCACCCCTCCCCGGGACTAGCGGTAAAGAGACCCAGTACTTC; CDR3: CASSPLPGTSGKETQYF; V: TRBV18; J: TRBJ2-5; size: once; D: TRBD2
DNA: TGTGCCAGCAGCTTAGGATGGGTCGAGCAGTACTTC; CDR3: CASSLGWVEQYF; V: TRBV7-2; J: TRBJ2-7; size: NA; D: NA
DNA: TGTGCTAGTGGTTTGCCCCTCGGACGGCGACAACAAGAGACCCAGTACTTC; CDR3: CASGLPLGRRQQETQYF; V: TRBV12-5; J: TRBJ2-5; size: NA; D: NA
DNA: TGTGCCAGCAGCCCGAGCGGGAGCGGCGAGCAGTACTTC; CDR3: CASSPSGSGEQYF; V: TRBV11-1; J: TRBJ2-7; size: NA; D: TRBD2
DNA: TGCGCCAGCAGCCACACCCAGGGGGCGGGTGAAGCTTTCTTT; CDR3: CASSHTQGAGEAFF; V: TRBV4-1; J: TRBJ1-1; size: NA; D: TRBD1
DNA: TGTGCCACCAGCAGAGATCGTGAAGCTTTCTTT; CDR3: CATSRDREAFF; V: TRBV15; J: TRBJ1-1; size: NA; D: NA
DNA: TGTGCCAGCAGCTTAGTACGGGGCGATCAGCCCCAGCATTTT; CDR3: CASSLVRGDQPQHF; V: TRBV7-8; J: TRBJ1-5; size: NA; D: NA
DNA: TGTGCCAGCAGTAAAACCGGGACCAGCGCTGAAGCTTTCTTT; CDR3: CASSKTGTSAEAFF; V: TRBV7-3; J: TRBJ1-1; size: NA; D: NA
DNA: TGTGCCAGCAGCGTGCAGGGGGAGGATGAGCAGTTCTTC; CDR3: CASSVQGEDEQFF; V: TRBV9; J: TRBJ2-1; size: NA; D: NA